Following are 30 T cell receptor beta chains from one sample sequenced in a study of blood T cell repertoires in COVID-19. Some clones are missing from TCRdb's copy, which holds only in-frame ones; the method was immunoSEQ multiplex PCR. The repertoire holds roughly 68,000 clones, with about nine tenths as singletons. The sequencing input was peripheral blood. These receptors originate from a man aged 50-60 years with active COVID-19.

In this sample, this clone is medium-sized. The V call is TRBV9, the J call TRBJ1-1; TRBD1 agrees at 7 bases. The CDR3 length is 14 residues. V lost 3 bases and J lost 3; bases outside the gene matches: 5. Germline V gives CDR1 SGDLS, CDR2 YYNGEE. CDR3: CASSADTGDTEAFF. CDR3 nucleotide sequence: TGTGCCAGCAGCGCAGATACAGGGGACACTGAAGCTTTCTTT.

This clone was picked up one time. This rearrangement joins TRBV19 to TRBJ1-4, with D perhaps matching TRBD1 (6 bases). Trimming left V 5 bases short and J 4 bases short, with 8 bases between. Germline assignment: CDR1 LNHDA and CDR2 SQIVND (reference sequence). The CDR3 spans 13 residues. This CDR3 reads CASSQDSNEKLFF. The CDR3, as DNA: TGTGCCAGTAGTCAGGACAGTAATGAAAAACTGTTTTTT.

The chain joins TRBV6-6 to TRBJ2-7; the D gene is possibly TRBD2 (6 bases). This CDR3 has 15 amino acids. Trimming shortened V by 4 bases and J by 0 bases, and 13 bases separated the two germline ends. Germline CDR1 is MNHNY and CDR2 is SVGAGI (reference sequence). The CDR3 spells CASSLLAGSSYEQYF. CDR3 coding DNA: TGTGCCAGCAGTTTACTAGCAGGGAGCTCCTACGAGCAGTACTTC.

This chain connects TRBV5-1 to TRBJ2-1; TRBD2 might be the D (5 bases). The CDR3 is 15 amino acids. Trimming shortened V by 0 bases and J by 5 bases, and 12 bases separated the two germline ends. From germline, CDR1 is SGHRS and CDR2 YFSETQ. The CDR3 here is CASSLDGEPHNEQFF. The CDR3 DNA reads TGCGCCAGCAGCTTGGACGGGGAACCCCACAATGAGCAGTTCTTC.

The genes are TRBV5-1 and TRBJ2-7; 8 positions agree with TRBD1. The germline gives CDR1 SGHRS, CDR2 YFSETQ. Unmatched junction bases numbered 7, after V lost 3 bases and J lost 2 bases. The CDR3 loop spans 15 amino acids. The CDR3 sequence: CASSYSGTGAYEQYF. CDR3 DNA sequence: TGCGCCAGCAGCTACTCCGGGACAGGAGCCTACGAGCAGTACTTC.

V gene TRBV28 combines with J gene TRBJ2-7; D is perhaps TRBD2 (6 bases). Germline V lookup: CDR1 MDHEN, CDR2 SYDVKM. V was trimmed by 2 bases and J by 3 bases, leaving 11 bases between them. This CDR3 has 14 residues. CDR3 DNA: TGTGCCAGCAGTTTAGGACTCGGGGGCTACGAGCAGTACTTC. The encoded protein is CASSLGLGGYEQYF. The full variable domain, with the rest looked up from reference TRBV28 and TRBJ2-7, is DVKVTQSSRYLVKRTGEKVFLECVQDMDHENMFWYRQDPGLGLRLIYFSYDVKMKEKGDIPEGYSVSREKKERFSLILESASTNQTSMYLCASSLGLGGYEQYFGPGTRLTVT.

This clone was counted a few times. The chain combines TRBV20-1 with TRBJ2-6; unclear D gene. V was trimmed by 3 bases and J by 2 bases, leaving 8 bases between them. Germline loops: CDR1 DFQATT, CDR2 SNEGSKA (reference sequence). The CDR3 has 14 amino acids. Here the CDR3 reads CSASLRTGANVLTF. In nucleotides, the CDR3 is TGCAGTGCTAGTCTGAGAACTGGGGCCAACGTCCTGACTTTC.

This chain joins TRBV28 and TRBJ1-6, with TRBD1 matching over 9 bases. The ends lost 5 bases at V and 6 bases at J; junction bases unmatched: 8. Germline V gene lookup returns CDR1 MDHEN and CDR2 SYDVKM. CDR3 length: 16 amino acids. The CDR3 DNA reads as TGTGCCAGCAGTCCTCCGGGACAGGGAGGTAATTCACCCCTCCACTTT. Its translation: CASSPPGQGGNSPLHF.

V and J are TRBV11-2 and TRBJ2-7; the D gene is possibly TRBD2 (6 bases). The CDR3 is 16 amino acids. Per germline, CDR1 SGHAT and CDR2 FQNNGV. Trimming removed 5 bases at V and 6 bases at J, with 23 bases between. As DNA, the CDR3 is TGTGCCAGCAGCACGCGGCGGGGCCTCCCCGGAGGCGAGCAGTACTTC. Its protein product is CASSTRRGLPGGEQYF.

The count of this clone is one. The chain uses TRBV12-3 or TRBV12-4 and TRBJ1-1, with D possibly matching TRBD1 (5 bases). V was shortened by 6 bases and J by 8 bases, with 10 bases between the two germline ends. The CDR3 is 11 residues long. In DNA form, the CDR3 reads TGTGCCAGCAGCACCTCAGGGGAAGCTTTCTTT. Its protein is CASSTSGEAFF.

The CDR3 sequence: CASSSDRGLYNEQFF. CDR3 DNA: TGTGCCAGCAGTTCGGACAGGGGGCTGTACAATGAGCAGTTCTTC. The V gene is TRBV27, the J gene TRBJ2-1; TRBD1 aligns across 11 bases. The CDR3 loop spans 15 amino acids. Germline CDR1 reads MNHEY; CDR2 reads SMNVEV (reference sequence). Germline trimming cut 4 bases from V and 4 bases from J; bases unmatched to any gene: 3.

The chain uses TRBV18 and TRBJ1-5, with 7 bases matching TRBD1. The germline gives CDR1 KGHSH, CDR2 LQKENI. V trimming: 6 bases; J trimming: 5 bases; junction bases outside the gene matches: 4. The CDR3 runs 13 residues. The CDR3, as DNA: TGTGCCAGCTCGGGGACAGAGGATCAGCCCCAGCATTTT. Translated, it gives CASSGTEDQPQHF.

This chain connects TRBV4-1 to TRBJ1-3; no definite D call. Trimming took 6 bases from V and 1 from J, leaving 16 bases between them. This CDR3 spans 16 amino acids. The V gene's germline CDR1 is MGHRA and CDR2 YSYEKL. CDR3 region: CASSLDGFQSGNTIYF. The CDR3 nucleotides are TGCGCCAGCAGTCTAGACGGCTTCCAATCTGGAAACACCATATATTTT.

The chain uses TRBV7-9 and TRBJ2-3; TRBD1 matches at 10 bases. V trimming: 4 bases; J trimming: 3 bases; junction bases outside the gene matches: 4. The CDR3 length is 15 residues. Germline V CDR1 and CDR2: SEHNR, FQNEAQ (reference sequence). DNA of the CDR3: TGTGCCAGCAGCTCGGGGACAGGGGAAACAGATACGCAGTATTTT. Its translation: CASSSGTGETDTQYF.

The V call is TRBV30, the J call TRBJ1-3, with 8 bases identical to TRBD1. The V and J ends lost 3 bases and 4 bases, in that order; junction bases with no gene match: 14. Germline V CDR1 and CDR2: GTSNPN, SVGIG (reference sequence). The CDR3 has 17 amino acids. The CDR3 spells CAWSDYTGQGTGNTIYF. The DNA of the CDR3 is TGTGCCTGGAGCGATTATACCGGACAGGGTACAGGAAACACCATATATTTT.

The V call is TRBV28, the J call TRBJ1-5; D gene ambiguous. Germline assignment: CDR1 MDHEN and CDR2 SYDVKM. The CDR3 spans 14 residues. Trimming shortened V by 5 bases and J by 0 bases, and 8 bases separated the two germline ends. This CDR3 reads CASSTGLSNQPQHF. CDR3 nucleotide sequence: TGTGCCAGCAGTACTGGGCTTAGCAATCAGCCCCAGCATTTT.

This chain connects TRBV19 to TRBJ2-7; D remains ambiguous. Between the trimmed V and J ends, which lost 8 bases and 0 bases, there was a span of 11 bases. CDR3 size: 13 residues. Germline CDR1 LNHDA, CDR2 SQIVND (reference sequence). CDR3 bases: TGTGCCAGTCAGAGAAGGAGCTCCTACGAGCAGTACTTC. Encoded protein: CASQRRSSYEQYF.

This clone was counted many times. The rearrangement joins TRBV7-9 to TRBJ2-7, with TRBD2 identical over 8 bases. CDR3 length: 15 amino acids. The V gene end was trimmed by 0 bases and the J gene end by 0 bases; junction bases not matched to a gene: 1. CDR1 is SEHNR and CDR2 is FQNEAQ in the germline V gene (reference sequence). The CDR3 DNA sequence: TGTGCCAGCAGCTTAGCGACTAGCGTCTCCTACGAGCAGTACTTC. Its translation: CASSLATSVSYEQYF.

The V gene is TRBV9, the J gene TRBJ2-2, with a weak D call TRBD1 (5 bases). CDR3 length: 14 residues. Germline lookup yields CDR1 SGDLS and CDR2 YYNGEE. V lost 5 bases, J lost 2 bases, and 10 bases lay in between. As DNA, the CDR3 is TGTGCCAGCAGGGGGCGCGCAAACACCGGGGAGCTGTTTTTT. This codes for CASRGRANTGELFF. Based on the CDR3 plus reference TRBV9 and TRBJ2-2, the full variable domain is DSGVTQTPKHLITATGQRVTLRCSPRSGDLSVYWYQQSLDQGLQFLIQYYNGEERAKGNILERFSAQQFPDLHSELNLSSLELGDSALYFCASRGRANTGELFFGEGSRLTVL.

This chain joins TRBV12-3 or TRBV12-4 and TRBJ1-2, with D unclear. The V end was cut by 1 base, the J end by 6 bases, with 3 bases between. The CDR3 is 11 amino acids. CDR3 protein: CASSLGNGYTF. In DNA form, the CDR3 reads TGTGCCAGCAGTTTAGGTAATGGCTACACCTTC.

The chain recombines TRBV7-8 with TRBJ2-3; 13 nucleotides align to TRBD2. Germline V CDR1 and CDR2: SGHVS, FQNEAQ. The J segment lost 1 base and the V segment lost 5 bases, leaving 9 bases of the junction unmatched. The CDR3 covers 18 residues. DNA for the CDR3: TGTGCCAGCAGCGAACTAGCGGGGGGGCCCCCTCGCACAGATACGCAGTATTTT. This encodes CASSELAGGPPRTDTQYF.

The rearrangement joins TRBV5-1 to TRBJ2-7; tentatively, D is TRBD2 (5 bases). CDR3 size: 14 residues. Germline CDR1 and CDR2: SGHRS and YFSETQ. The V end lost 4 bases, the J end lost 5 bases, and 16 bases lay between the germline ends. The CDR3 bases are TGCGCCAGCAGCCTTGGTGGTCGGGGAAACGAGCAGTACTTC. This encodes CASSLGGRGNEQYF. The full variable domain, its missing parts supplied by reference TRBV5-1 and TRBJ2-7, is KAGVTQTPRYLIKTRGQQVTLSCSPISGHRSVSWYQQTPGQGLQFLFEYFSETQRNKGNFPGRFSGRQFSNSRSEMNVSTLELGDSALYLCASSLGGRGNEQYFGPGTRLTVT.

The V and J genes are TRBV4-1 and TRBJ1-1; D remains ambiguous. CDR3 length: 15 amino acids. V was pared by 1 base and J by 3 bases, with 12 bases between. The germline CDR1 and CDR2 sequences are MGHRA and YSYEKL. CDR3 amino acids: CASSQGTGSYTEAFF. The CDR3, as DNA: TGCGCCAGCAGCCAAGGAACGGGTTCGTACACTGAAGCTTTCTTT.

This CDR3 is CASHYSGGANTGELFF. CDR3 coding DNA: TGCGCCAGCCATTACTCGGGGGGGGCGAACACCGGGGAGCTGTTTTTT. The chain employs TRBV4-3 and TRBJ2-2; 8 bases fit TRBD2. Germline V lookup: CDR1 LGHNA, CDR2 YSLEER. V dropped 8 bases and J dropped 0; count of bases not matched to a gene: 8. The CDR3 runs to 16 residues.

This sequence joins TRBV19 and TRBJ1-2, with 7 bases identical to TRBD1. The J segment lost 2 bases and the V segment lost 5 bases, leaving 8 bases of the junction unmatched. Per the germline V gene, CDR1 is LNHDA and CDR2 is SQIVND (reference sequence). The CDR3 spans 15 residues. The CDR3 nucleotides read TGTGCCAGTAGTCTGAGGGGGCGGACAAACTATGGCTACACCTTC. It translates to CASSLRGRTNYGYTF.

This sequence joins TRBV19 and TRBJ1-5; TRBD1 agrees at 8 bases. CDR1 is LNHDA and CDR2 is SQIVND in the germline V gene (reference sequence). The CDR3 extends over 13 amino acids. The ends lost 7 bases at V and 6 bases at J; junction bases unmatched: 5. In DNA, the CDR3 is TGTGCCAGTAAAGACAGGGGTGGTCAGCCCCAGCATTTT. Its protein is CASKDRGGQPQHF.

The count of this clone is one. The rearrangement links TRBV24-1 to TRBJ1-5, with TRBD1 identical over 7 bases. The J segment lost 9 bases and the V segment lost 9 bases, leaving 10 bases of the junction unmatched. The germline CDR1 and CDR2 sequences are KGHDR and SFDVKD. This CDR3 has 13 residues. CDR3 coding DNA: TGTGCCACCGCGGGACAGCCGGTGGGGCCCCAGCATTTT. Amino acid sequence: CATAGQPVGPQHF.

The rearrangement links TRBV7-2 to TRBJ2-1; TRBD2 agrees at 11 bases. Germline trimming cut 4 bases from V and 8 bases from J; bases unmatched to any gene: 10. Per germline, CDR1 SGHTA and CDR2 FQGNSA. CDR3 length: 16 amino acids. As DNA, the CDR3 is TGTGCCAGCAGCTCTCAACGACTAGCGGGAAGGGATGAGCAGTTCTTC. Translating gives CASSSQRLAGRDEQFF.

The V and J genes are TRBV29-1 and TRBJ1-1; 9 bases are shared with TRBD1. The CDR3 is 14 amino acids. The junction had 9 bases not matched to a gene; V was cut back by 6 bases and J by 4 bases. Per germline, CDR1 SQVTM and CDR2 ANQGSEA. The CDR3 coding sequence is TGCAGCGTGCTACAACAGGGGGCCGTCACTGAAGCTTTCTTT. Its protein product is CSVLQQGAVTEAFF.

The CDR3 sequence is CASSIGQGGFLGGNTIYF. The CDR3 region has the DNA TGTGCCAGCAGCATCGGACAGGGGGGCTTCTTGGGTGGAAACACCATATATTTT. The rearrangement uses TRBV11-2 and TRBJ1-3, with TRBD1 identical over 10 bases. Trimming removed 5 bases from V and 3 bases from J; junction bases left unmatched: 13. The CDR3 extends over 18 amino acids. In germline, CDR1 is SGHAT, CDR2 FQNNGV. Complete variable domain (other parts from reference TRBV11-2 and TRBJ1-3): EAGVAQSPRYKIIEKRQSVAFWCNPISGHATLYWYQQILGQGPKLLIQFQNNGVVDDSQLPKDRFSAERLKGVDSTLKIQPAKLEDSAVYLCASSIGQGGFLGGNTIYFGEGSWLTVV.